The 7 T cell receptor beta chains given below trace back to one sample, sequenced in a study of blood T cell repertoires in COVID-19. The assay was immunoSEQ multiplex PCR, and TCRdb's table has in-frame clones only and misses some. Among approximately 110,000 clones listed, 70% to 90% were seen once. The material sequenced was peripheral blood. These receptors originate from a woman between 45 and 65 years old with active or convalescent COVID-19.

The chain recombines TRBV7-9 with TRBJ2-5; D ambiguous. V lost 1 base to trimming and J lost 0 bases, with 6 bases between them. In germline, CDR1 is SEHNR, CDR2 FQNEAQ (reference sequence). This CDR3 has 14 residues. The CDR3 coding sequence is TGTGCCAGCAGCTTAGAGTCGGACCAAGAGACCCAGTACTTC. It yields the protein CASSLESDQETQYF.

CDR3 loop: CASSLTGSLMDEKLFF. In DNA, the CDR3 is TGTGCCAGCAGCTTAACGGGGAGTTTAATGGATGAAAAACTGTTTTTT. V and J are TRBV7-8 and TRBJ1-4; no definite D call. Trimming shortened V by 2 bases and J by 6 bases, and 16 bases separated the two germline ends. This CDR3 contains 16 residues. Germline CDR1 and CDR2: SGHVS and FQNEAQ.

The chain is built from TRBV28 and TRBJ1-6; 8 bases match TRBD1. The CDR3 is 15 residues long. V lost 4 bases, J lost 8 bases, and 7 bases stayed unmatched. Germline CDR1 and CDR2: MDHEN and SYDVKM. CDR3 nucleotide sequence: TGTGCCAGCAGTTCAGATGGACAGGGTTATTCACCCCTCCACTTT. Protein product: CASSSDGQGYSPLHF.

Only one count was recorded for this clone. The rearrangement uses TRBV28 and TRBJ2-2; TRBD2 matches 13 bases. J lost 5 bases, V lost 6 bases, and 9 bases had no gene match. In germline, CDR1 is MDHEN, CDR2 SYDVKM. The CDR3 covers 17 residues. Here the CDR3 DNA reads TGTGCCAGCAGCCACGGACTAGCGGGAGCGTATACCGGGGAGCTGTTTTTT. This sequence encodes CASSHGLAGAYTGELFF.

The chain links TRBV29-1 to TRBJ1-2, with 7 bases matching TRBD1. Germline CDR1 reads SQVTM; CDR2 reads ANQGSEA. The CDR3 has 14 amino acids. The ends lost 6 bases at V and 1 base at J; junction bases unmatched: 8. This CDR3 reads CSVARDSVNYGYTF. DNA of the CDR3: TGCAGCGTAGCACGGGACAGTGTTAACTATGGCTACACCTTC.

The V gene is TRBV6-2 or TRBV6-3, the J gene TRBJ2-7; TRBD2 aligns across 7 bases. The germline V gene has CDR1 MNHEY and CDR2 SVGEGT. The CDR3 is 15 amino acids. The V and J ends lost 6 bases and 6 bases, in that order; junction bases with no gene match: 14. The CDR3 sequence is CASSIIAGSPIEQYF. The DNA for the CDR3 is TGTGCCAGCAGCATAATAGCGGGTAGTCCTATCGAGCAGTACTTC.

A single count supports this clone. The genes are TRBV27 and TRBJ1-3, with D possibly TRBD1 on 6 matching bases. This CDR3 has 15 amino acids. Germline V gives CDR1 MNHEY, CDR2 SMNVEV (reference sequence). V was trimmed by 6 bases and J by 4 bases, leaving 16 bases between them. CDR3 region: CASRLNRALGNTIYF. DNA of the CDR3: TGTGCCAGCAGACTAAACAGGGCCCTCGGAAACACCATATATTTT.